This is a list of T cell receptor beta chains from one sample in a study of prognosis after radiotherapy for stage I lung cancer. TCRdb used MiXCR to reprocess the multiplex PCR reads, holding one entry per CDR3 protein. The data hold 45,000 to 60,000 distinct CDR3 sequences, with approximately 30% observed a single time. Source: PBMCs, taken before or after stereotactic body radiation therapy (not recorded which). Every receptor here comes from a donor aged 50 or older with non-small cell lung cancer. The CDR3 runs from the conserved cysteine through the conserved F or W. The D gene is left open where the match is weak. Part of the rows lack a size; the others show once, few, many or a class for expanded clones.

TRBD2	many	TRBV15	TRBJ2-5	TGTGCCACCAGCAGAGGGACTAGTGGAGAGACCCAGTACTTC	CATSRGTSGETQYF
NA	NA	TRBV6-1	TRBJ1-1	TGTGCCAGCAGCCACAACACGCCACCAGGTAACACTCAAGCTTTCTTT	CASSHNTPPGNTQAFF
TRBD2	many	TRBV20-1	TRBJ2-5	TGCAGTGCCGGGTTAGCGGGAAATATGAGAGAGACCCAGTACTTC	CSAGLAGNMRETQYF
NA	NA	TRBV7-2	TRBJ2-1	TGTGCCAGCAGCACCGCTCTTCACAATGAGCAGTTCTTC	CASSTALHNEQFF
TRBD1	many	TRBV4-1	TRBJ2-3	TGCGCCAGCAGCCCATGGGACAGGGGGCGATCGGCAGATACGCAGTATTTT	CASSPWDRGRSADTQYF
NA	many	TRBV9	TRBJ2-1	TGTGCCAGCAGCCCCGGGAGCAACGTCGGGCAGTTCTTC	CASSPGSNVGQFF
NA	many	TRBV27	TRBJ2-6	TGTGCCAGCAGCTTGGGTGTTCCGGGGTCCCCCTCTGGGGCCAACGTCCTGACTTTC	CASSLGVPGSPSGANVLTF
TRBD1	many	TRBV7-2	TRBJ2-1	TGTGCCAGCAAAAAAGGGGGACAGGGAACTCCCTACAATGAGCAGTTCTTC	CASKKGGQGTPYNEQFF
TRBD2	NA	TRBV5-1	TRBJ2-2	TGCGCCAGCAGCTTGCCGGGACTAGGTCGTCCCGGGGAGCTGTTTTTT	CASSLPGLGRPGELFF
NA	many	TRBV6-5	TRBJ2-1	TGTGCCAGCAGTTACTCGCACTACCCGAGTTACAATGAGCAGTTCTTC	CASSYSHYPSYNEQFF
NA	NA	TRBV5-4	TRBJ1-4	TGTGCCAGCAGCTTGGGGGGCTCAACTAATGAAAAACTGTTTTTT	CASSLGGSTNEKLFF
NA	many	TRBV27	TRBJ2-5	TGTGCCAGCAGTTTATCGCGTGGGAGCTGGGAGACCCAGTACTTC	CASSLSRGSWETQYF
NA	many	TRBV6-1	TRBJ2-3	TGTGCCAGCAGCCGACTAGGTTTCCCCTACACAGATACGCAGTATTTT	CASSRLGFPYTDTQYF
NA	many	TRBV11-3	TRBJ2-7	TGTGCCAGCAGCCCGCGTGGGCAGGAGTCCTACGAGCAGTACTTC	CASSPRGQESYEQYF
TRBD1	many	TRBV28	TRBJ2-7	TGTGCCAGCAGTTTTCCCCAATTGGACAGGGGCCGTCGTGAGCAGTACTTC	CASSFPQLDRGRREQYF
NA	NA	TRBV6-1	TRBJ2-4	TGTGCCAGCAGCCCACCTACTGGGGAAATTCAGTACTTC	CASSPPTGEIQYF
NA	NA	TRBV4-3	TRBJ1-6	TGCGCCAGCAGCCAAGCTGACGGTGTCTCTTCACCCCTCCACTTT	CASSQADGVSSPLHF
NA	many	TRBV4-1	TRBJ2-3	TGCGCCAGCAGCCGATCCGGAGCTGGGGCAGATACGCAGTATTTT	CASSRSGAGADTQYF
NA	NA	TRBV30	TRBJ1-3	TGTGCCTGGAGTAAAGGGGGCTCTGGAAACACCATATATTTT	CAWSKGGSGNTIYF
NA	many	TRBV30	TRBJ1-1	TGTGCCTGGAGTCCGACACTGAACACTGAAGCTTTCTTT	CAWSPTLNTEAFF
NA	NA	TRBV28	TRBJ1-5	TGCGCCAGCTCTAGACAGTCGATCAATCAGCCCCAGCATTTT	CASSRQSINQPQHF
NA	many	TRBV2	TRBJ1-5	TGTGCCAGCAGCAGGGAGGAGTTGCAGCCCCAGCATTTT	CASSREELQPQHF
NA	medium-sized	TRBV30	TRBJ1-2	TGTGCCTCCCAAGACAGCTATGGCTACACCTTC	CASQDSYGYTF
NA	many	TRBV6-1	TRBJ1-1	TGTGCCAGCAGTGAAAAAAGAGAGGCTTTCTTT	CASSEKREAFF
NA	many	TRBV3-1	TRBJ1-6	TGTGCCAGCAGCGAGTCGGGCATTTCACCCCTCCACTTT	CASSESGISPLHF
NA	NA	TRBV24-1	TRBJ2-3	TGTGCCACCAGTGACCCCTACGACAGGGCGGGGTGGCGAGATACGCAGTATTTT	CATSDPYDRAGWRDTQYF
TRBD2	many	TRBV4-3	TRBJ2-2	TGCGCCAGCAGCCAAGCGGGACTAGCGGGAGGTACCGGGGAGCTGTTTTTT	CASSQAGLAGGTGELFF
NA	NA	TRBV3-1	TRBJ2-3	TGTGCCAGCAGCCAAGAGTTTGCCCACATGCGCGATACGCAGTATTTT	CASSQEFAHMRDTQYF
NA	many	TRBV28	TRBJ1-2	TGTGCCAGCAGTTCCCCGGGCCAGAGCTATGGCTACACCTTC	CASSSPGQSYGYTF
NA	NA	TRBV5-5	TRBJ1-3	TGTGCCAGCAGCACAATTGGGGGCTCTTTATACACCATATATTTT	CASSTIGGSLYTIYF
TRBD1	many	TRBV30	TRBJ2-5	TGTGCCTGGAGTGTTGAGGGACAGGGGAGAGAGACCCAGTACTTC	CAWSVEGQGRETQYF
TRBD1	many	TRBV4-2	TRBJ2-2	TGTGCCAGCAGCCAAGTGACAGGGGGCGTGGTGGACACCGGGGAGCTGTTTTTT	CASSQVTGGVVDTGELFF
NA	NA	TRBV6-1	TRBJ2-3	TGTGCCAGTGGGACACTTACCACATATACGCAGTATTTT	CASGTLTTYTQYF
NA	many	TRBV4-3	TRBJ1-5	TGCGCCAGCAGCCAAGAAGTGGGGGGGGACCAGCATTTT	CASSQEVGGDQHF
NA	many	TRBV2	TRBJ2-5	TGTGCCAGCAGTGCTTCTGGAGAGACCCAGTACTTC	CASSASGETQYF
TRBD1	medium-sized	TRBV27	TRBJ2-1	TGTGCCAGCAGTTTATCGACAGGGAATGAGCAGTTCTTC	CASSLSTGNEQFF
NA	few	TRBV15	TRBJ2-7	TGTGCCACCAGCACGCAGGGATACGAGCAGTACTTC	CATSTQGYEQYF
NA	NA	TRBV5-4	TRBJ2-6	TGTGCCAGCAGCTTTTTGTCAGGGTTAGGGGCCAACGTCCTGACTTTC	CASSFLSGLGANVLTF
NA	many	TRBV3-1	TRBJ1-1	TGTGCCAGCAGCCAACGGAACACTGAAGCTTTCTTT	CASSQRNTEAFF
TRBD2	many	TRBV27	TRBJ2-1	TGTGCCAGCAGTTTATGGGGGCTAGCGGGAGTCAATGAGCAGTTCTTC	CASSLWGLAGVNEQFF
NA	few	TRBV9	TRBJ2-4	TGTGCCAGCAGCCCCCCCAAAGGGGGGGGGGGCTCTAAAAACATTCAGTACTTC	CASSPPKGGGGSKNIQYF
NA	many	TRBV19	TRBJ2-1	TGTGCCAGTAGTATTTTAGGGGGGACTATCTACAATGAGCAGTTCTTC	CASSILGGTIYNEQFF
NA	NA	TRBV20-1	TRBJ1-1	TGCAGTGCTAGGTCGGGGAGGTACACTGAAGCTTTCTTT	CSARSGRYTEAFF
TRBD2	many	TRBV27	TRBJ2-7	TGTGCCAGCAGTTTGCGACTAGCGGGAGGAGGCGAGCAGTACTTC	CASSLRLAGGGEQYF
NA	NA	TRBV28	TRBJ1-6	TGTGCCAGCAGTTTACGCGGGCGGAATAATTCACCCCTCCACTTT	CASSLRGRNNSPLHF